This T cell receptor (beta chain) was sequenced during a study of post-analysis software for immune sequencing data. General study results and limits: With TRBV5-6, TRBV5-1 and TRBV20-1 included, 4 or 5 TRBV segments were more frequent in patients than in controls.

At least ten counts were recorded for this clonotype. What it binds is unknown. Germline V gives CDR1 SEHNR, CDR2 FQNEAQ (reference sequence). CDR3 length: 19 residues. The V and J ends lost 5 bases and 5 bases respectively, with 30 bases between them. TCR beta cDNA libraries had unique molecular identifiers. Using its own MiXCR run on the PCR reads, TCRdb lists one record per CDR3 protein. The sample consists of 250,000 to 300,000 distinct CDR3 sequences, 35% to 40% of them appearing once. This sequence originates from a girl aged 10 to 17 with multiple sclerosis. The chain uses TRBV7-9 and TRBJ2-5, with D uncertain. The sequencing input was blood. CDR3 sequence reads: CASSIVGHSSRSVEETQYF. DNA for the CDR3: TGTGCCAGCAGCATTGTAGGGCACAGCTCTAGGTCGGTCGAGGAGACCCAGTACTTC.